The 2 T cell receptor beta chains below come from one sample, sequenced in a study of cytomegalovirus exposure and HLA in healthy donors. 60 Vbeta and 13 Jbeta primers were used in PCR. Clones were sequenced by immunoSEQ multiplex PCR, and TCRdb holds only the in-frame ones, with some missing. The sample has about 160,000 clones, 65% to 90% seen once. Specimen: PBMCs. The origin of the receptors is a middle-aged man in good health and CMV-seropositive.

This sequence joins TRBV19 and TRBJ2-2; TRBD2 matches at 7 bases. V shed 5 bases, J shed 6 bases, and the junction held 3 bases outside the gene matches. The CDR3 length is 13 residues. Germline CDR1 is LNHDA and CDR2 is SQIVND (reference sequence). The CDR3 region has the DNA TGTGCCAGTAGTGGCGGGAGCCCCGGGGAGCTGTTTTTT. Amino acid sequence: CASSGGSPGELFF.

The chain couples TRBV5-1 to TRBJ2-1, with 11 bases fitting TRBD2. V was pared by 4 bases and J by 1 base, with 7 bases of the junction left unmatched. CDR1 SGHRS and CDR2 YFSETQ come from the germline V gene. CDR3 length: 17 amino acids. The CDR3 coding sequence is TGCGCCAGCAGCCCGACGACTAGCGGGGCTTCCTACAATGAGCAGTTCTTC. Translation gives CASSPTTSGASYNEQFF.